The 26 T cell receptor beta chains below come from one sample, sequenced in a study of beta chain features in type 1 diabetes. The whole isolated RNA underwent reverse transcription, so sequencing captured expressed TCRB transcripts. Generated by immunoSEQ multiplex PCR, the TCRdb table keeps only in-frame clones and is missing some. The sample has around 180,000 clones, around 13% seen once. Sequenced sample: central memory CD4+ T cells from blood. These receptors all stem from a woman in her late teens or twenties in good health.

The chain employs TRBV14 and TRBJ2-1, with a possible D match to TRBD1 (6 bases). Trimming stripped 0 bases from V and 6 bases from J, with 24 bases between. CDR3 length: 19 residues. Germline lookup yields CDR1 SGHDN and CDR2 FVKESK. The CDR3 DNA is TGTGCCAGCAGCCAAGATCCCCGAAGACCTATACAGGGTCGCAATGAGCAGTTCTTC. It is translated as CASSQDPRRPIQGRNEQFF.

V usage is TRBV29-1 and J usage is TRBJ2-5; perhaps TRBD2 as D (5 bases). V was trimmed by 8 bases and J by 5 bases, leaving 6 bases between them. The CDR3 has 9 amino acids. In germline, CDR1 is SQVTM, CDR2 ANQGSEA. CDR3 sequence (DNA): TGCAGCCCGGGGGAGACCCAGTACTTC. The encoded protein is CSPGETQYF.

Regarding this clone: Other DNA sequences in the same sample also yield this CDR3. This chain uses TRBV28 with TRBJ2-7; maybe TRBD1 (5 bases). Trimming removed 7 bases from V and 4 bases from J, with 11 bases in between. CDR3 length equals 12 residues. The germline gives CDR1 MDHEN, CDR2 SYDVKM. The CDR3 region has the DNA TGTGCCAGCACCAGGGTGGGGTACGAGCAGTACTTC. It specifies CASTRVGYEQYF.

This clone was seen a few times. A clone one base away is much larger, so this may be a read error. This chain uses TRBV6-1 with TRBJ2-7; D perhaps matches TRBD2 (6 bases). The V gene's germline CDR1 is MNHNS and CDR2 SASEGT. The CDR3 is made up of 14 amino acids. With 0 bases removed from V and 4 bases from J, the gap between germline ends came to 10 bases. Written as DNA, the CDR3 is TGTGCCAGCAGTGAAGCGGGAGGCGTATACGAGCAGTACTTC. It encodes CASSEAGGVYEQYF.

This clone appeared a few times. The CDR3 DNA is TGTGCCAGCTCACCAAGCGGACGGAATGCGGGCTACACCTTC. It specifies CASSPSGRNAGYTF. The rearrangement links TRBV18 to TRBJ1-2, with unresolved D. Germline CDR1 and CDR2: KGHSH and LQKENI. The CDR3 consists of 14 residues. The V and J ends lost 2 bases and 8 bases respectively, with 15 bases between them.

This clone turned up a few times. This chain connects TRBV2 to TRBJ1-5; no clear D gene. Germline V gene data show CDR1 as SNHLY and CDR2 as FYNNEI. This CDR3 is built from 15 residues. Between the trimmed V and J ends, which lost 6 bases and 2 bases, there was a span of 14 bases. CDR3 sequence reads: CASRAVLVGNQPQHF. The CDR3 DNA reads TGTGCCAGCAGGGCGGTATTAGTTGGCAATCAGCCCCAGCATTTT.

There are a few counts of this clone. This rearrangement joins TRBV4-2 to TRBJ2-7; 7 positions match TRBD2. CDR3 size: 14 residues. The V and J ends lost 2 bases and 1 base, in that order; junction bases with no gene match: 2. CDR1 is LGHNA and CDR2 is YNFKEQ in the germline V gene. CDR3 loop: CASSQFGRSYEQYF. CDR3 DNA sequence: TGTGCCAGCAGCCAATTCGGGAGGTCCTACGAGCAGTACTTC.

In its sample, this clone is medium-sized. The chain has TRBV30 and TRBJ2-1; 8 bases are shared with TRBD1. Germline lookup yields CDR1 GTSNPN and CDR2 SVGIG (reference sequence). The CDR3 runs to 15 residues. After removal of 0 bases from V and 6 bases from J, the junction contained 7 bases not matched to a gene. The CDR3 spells CAWSVTQGARNEQFF. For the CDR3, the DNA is TGTGCCTGGAGTGTAACCCAGGGGGCGCGCAATGAGCAGTTCTTC.

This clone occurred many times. The DNA for the CDR3 is TGTGCCAGCAGCTGGACGCGGGGGATCGCAGAAGAGACCCAGTACTTC. It encodes CASSWTRGIAEETQYF. The chain has TRBV11-2 and TRBJ2-5; 7 bases are shared with TRBD2. Germline V lookup: CDR1 SGHAT, CDR2 FQNNGV. V dropped 4 bases and J dropped 3; count of bases not matched to a gene: 11. The length of the CDR3 is 16 residues.

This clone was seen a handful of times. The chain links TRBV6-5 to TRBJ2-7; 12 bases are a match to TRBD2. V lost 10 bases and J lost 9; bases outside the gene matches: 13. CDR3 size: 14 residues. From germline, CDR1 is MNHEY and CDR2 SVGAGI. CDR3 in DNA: TGTGCCATCCGGACTAGCGGGGCCGGTTTGGGGCAGTACTTC. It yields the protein CAIRTSGAGLGQYF.

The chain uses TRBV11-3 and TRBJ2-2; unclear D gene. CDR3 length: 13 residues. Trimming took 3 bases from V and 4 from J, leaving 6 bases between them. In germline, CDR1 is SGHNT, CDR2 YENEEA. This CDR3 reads CASSFIFTGELFF. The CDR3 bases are TGTGCCAGCAGCTTTATCTTCACCGGGGAGCTGTTTTTT.

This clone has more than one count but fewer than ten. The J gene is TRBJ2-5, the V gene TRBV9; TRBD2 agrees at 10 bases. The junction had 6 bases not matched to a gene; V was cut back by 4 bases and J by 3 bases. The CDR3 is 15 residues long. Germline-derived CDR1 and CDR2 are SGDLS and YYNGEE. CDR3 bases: TGTGCCAGCAGCTCTTGGACTAGCGGCAAAGAGACCCAGTACTTC. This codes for CASSSWTSGKETQYF.

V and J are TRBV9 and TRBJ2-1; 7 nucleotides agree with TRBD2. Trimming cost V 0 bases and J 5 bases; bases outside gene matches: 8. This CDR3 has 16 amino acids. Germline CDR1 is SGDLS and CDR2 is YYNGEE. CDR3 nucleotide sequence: TGTGCCAGCAGCGTAGTCCCTAGCGGTAATAACAATGAGCAGTTCTTC. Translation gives CASSVVPSGNNNEQFF. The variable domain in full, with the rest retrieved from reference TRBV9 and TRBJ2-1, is DSGVTQTPKHLITATGQRVTLRCSPRSGDLSVYWYQQSLDQGLQFLIQYYNGEERAKGNILERFSAQQFPDLHSELNLSSLELGDSALYFCASSVVPSGNNNEQFFGPGTRLTVL.

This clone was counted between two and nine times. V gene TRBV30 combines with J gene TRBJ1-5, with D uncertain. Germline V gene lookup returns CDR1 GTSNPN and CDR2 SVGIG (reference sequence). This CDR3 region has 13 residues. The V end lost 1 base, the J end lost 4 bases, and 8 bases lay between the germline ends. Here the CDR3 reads CAWSGSSNQPQHF. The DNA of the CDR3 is TGTGCCTGGAGTGGGAGCAGTAATCAGCCCCAGCATTTT.

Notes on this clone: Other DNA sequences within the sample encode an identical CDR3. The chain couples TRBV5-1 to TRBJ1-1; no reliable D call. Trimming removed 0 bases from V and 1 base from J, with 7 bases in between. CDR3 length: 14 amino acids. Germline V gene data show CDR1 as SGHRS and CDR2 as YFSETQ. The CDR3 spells CASSLGQPNTEAFF. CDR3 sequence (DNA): TGCGCCAGCAGCTTGGGACAACCGAACACTGAAGCTTTCTTT.

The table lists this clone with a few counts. CDR3: CASSFGQGDQPQHF. The CDR3 DNA follows: TGTGCCAGCAGCTTTGGACAGGGGGATCAGCCCCAGCATTTT. This chain links TRBV7-9 with TRBJ1-5; 10 nucleotides agree with TRBD1. The junction had 1 base not matched to a gene; V was cut back by 3 bases and J by 5 bases. The germline CDR1 and CDR2 sequences are SEHNR and FQNEAQ (reference sequence). CDR3 length equals 14 residues.

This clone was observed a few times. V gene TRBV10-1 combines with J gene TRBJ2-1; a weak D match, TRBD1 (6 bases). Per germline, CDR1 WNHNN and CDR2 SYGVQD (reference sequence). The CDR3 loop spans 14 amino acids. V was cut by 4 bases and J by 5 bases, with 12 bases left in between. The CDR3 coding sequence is TGCGCCAGCAGTGGGATTAGGACAGACAATGAGCAGTTCTTC. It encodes CASSGIRTDNEQFF.

This CDR3 is CASSQVQGVREKLFF. The CDR3 DNA reads as TGCGCCAGCAGCCAAGTTCAGGGGGTTAGAGAAAAACTGTTTTTT. This chain connects TRBV4-1 to TRBJ1-4, with 7 bases matching TRBD1. Looked up from germline, CDR1 is MGHRA and CDR2 is YSYEKL. There are 15 residues in the CDR3. V trimming: 1 base; J trimming: 8 bases; junction bases outside the gene matches: 7.

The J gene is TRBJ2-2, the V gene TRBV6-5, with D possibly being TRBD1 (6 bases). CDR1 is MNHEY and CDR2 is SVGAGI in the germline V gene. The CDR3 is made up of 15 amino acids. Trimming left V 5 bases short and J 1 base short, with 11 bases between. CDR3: CASSPDRRNTGELFF. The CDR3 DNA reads TGTGCCAGCAGTCCCGACAGGAGGAACACCGGGGAGCTGTTTTTT.

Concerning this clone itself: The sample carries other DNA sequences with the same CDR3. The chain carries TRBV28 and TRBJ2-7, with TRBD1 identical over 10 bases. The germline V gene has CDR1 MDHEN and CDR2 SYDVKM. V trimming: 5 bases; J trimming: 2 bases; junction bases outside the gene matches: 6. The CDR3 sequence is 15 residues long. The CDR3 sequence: CASSRGTGEAYEQYF. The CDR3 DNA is TGTGCCAGCAGTCGAGGGACAGGGGAAGCCTACGAGCAGTACTTC.

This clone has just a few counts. The CDR3 spells CASSLVGQGGEKLFF. Written as DNA, the CDR3 is TGTGCCAGCAGCTTAGTGGGACAGGGTGGGGAAAAACTGTTTTTT. This sequence joins TRBV7-2 and TRBJ1-4; 9 bases agree with TRBD1. CDR1 is SGHTA and CDR2 is FQGNSA in the germline V gene. J lost 8 bases, V lost 1 base, and 5 bases had no gene match. CDR3 length equals 15 residues.

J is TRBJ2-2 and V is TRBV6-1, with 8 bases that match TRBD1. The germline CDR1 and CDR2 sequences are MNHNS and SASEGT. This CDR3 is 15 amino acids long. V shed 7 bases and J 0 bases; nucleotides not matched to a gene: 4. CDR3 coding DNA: TGTGCCAGCATAAAGGACAGGGCGAACACCGGGGAGCTGTTTTTT. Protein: CASIKDRANTGELFF.

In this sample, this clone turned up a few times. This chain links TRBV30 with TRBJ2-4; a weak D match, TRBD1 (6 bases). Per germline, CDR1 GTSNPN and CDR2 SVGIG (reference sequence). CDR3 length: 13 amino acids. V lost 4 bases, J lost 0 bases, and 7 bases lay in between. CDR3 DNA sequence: TGTGCCTGGAAGGGGGTAGCCAAAAACATTCAGTACTTC. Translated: CAWKGVAKNIQYF. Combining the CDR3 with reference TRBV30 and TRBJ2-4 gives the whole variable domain SQTIHQWPATLVQPVGSPLSLECTVEGTSNPNLYWYRQAAGRGLQLLFYSVGIGQISSEVPQNLSASRPQDRQFILSSKKLLLSDSGFYLCAWKGVAKNIQYFGAGTRLSVL.

CDR3 bases: TGTGCCTGGAATATTGAGGGGGCGATTGGTGAAAAACTGTTTTTT. Its translation is CAWNIEGAIGEKLFF. The chain joins TRBV30 to TRBJ1-4; TRBD1 matches 7 bases. Germline lookup yields CDR1 GTSNPN and CDR2 SVGIG (reference sequence). This CDR3 is 15 amino acids long. V was clipped by 4 bases and J by 7 bases; unmatched bases: 12.

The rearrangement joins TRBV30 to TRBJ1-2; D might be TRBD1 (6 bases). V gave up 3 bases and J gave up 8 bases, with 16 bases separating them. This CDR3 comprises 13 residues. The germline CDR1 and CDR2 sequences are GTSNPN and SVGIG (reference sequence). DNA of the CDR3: TGTGCCTGGAGGATACAGGGCACCGAGGGCTACACCTTC. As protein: CAWRIQGTEGYTF.

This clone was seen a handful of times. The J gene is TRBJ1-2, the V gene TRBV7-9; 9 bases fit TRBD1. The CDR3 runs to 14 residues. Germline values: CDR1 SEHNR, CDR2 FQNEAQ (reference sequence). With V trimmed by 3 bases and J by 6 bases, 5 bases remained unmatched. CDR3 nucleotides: TGTGCCAGCAGCTTCCAACAGGGGGCGGATGGCTACACCTTC. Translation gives CASSFQQGADGYTF.